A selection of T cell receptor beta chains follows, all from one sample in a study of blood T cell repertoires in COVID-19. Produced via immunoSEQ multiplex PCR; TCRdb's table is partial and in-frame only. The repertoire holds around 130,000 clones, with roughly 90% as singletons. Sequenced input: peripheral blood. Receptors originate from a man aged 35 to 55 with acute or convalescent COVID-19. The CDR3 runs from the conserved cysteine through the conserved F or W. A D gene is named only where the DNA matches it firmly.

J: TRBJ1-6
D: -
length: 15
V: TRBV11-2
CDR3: CASRSGSSYNSPLHF

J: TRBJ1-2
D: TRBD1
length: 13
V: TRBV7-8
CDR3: CASSRDREYGYTF

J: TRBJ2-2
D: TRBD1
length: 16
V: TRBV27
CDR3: CASSLWTGMNTGELFF

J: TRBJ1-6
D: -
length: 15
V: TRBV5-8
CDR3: CASSFQKSYNSPLHF

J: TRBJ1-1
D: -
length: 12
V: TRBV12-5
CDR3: CASGVTTDEAFF

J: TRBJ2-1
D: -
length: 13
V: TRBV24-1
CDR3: CAIRDNDWDEQFF

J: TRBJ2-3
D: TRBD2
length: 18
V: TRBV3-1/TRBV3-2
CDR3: CASSRRSGGASYSDTQYF

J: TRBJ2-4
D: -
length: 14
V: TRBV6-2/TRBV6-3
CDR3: CASSRPGTKNIQYF

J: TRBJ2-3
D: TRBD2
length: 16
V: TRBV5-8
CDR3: CASSRGLAEGTDTQYF

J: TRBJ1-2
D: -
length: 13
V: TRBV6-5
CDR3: CASSYKVRGGYTF

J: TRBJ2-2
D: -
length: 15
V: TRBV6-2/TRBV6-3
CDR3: CASSRDRRNTGELFF

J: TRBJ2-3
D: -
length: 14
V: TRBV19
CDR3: CASSFERRTDTQYF

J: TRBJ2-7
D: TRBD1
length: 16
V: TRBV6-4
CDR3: CASRPPGQGETYEQYF

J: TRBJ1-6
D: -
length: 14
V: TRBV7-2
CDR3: CASSSTLRNSPLHF

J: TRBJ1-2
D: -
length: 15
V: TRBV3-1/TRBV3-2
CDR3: CASSQEQGRHYGYTF

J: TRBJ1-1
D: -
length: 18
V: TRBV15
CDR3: CATSRFFSFGQGNTEAFF

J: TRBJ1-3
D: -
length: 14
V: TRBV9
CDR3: CASRLGVSGNTIYF

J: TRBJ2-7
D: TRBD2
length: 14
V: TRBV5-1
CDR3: CASKGASGGWEQYF

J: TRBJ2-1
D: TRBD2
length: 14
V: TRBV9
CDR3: CASSVGGRFGEQFF